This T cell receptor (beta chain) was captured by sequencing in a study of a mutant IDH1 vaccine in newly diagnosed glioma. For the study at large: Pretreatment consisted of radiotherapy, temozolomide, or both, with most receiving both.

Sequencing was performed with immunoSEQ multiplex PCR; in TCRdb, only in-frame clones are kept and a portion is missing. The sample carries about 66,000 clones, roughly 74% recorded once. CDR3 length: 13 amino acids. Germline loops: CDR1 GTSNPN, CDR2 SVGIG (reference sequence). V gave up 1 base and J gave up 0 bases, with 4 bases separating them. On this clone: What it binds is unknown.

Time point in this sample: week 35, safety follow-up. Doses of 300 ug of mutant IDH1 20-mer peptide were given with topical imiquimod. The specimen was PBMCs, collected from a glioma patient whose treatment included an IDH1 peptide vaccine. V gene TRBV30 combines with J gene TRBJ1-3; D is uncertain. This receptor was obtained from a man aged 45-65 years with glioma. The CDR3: CAWSGNSGNTIYF. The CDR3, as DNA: TGTGCCTGGAGTGGGAACTCTGGAAACACCATATATTTT.